This T cell receptor (beta chain) was sequenced during a study of blood T cells in healthy people across ages. Study findings and constraints: As naive T cell percentage varied, TCR beta diversity correlated strongly with it.

The extraction recovered at least 6 micrograms of total RNA per sample. Germline CDR1 SGHVS, CDR2 FQNEAQ. CDR3 size: 17 residues. J gave up 5 bases and V 5 bases, and 13 bases lay outside the gene matches. About this clonotype: Its antigen is undetermined.

A J-beta primer mix and a sample-barcoded 5' primer were used in a second PCR of roughly 7 to 12 cycles. A minimum of 3 million CDR3-containing paired-end reads was obtained for each sample. TCRdb ran MiXCR on the 5' RACE reads and lists one entry per CDR3 protein. The sample carries approximately 820,000 distinct CDR3 sequences, roughly 44% recorded once. The sample taken for sequencing was blood. This chain joins TRBV7-8 and TRBJ2-2; TRBD2 matches 8 bases. This TCR was recovered from a man aged 60 to 69 in good health. The CDR3 bases are TGTGCCAGCAGCCCTCAAAGTCCGGGACTAGTTACCGGGGAGCTGTTTTTT. Protein sequence: CASSPQSPGLVTGELFF.